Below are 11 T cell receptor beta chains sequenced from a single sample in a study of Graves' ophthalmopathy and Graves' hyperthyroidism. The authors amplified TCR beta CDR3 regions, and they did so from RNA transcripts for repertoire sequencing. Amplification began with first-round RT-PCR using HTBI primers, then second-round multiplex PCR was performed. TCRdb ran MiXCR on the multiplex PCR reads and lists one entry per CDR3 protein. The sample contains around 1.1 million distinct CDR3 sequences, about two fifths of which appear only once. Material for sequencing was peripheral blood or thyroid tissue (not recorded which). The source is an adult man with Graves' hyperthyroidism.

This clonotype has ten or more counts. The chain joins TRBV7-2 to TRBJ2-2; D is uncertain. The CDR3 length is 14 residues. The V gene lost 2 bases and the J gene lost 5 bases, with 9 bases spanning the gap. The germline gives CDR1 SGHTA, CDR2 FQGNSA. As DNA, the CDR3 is TGTGCCAGCAGCTTAACGACGTCAACCGGGGAGCTGTTTTTT. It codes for CASSLTTSTGELFF.

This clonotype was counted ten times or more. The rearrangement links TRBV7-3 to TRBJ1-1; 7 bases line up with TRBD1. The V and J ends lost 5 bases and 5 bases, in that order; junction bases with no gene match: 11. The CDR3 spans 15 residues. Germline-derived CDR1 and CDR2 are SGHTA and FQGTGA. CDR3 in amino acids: CASSPSGQVGTEAFF. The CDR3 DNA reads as TGTGCCAGCAGCCCGAGTGGACAGGTGGGGACTGAAGCTTTCTTT.

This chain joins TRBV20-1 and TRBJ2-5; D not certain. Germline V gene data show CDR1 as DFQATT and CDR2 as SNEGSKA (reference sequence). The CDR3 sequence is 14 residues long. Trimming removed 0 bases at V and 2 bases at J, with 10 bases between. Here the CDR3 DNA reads TGCAGTGCTAGAGATAGCCGGCTGCAAGAGACCCAGTACTTC. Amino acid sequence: CSARDSRLQETQYF.

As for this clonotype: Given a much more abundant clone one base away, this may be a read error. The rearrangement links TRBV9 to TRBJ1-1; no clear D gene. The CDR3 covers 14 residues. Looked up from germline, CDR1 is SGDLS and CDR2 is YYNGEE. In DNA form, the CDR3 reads TGTGCCAGCAGCGTAGCGTCCAGGAACACTGAAGCTTCCTTT. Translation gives CASSVASRNTEASF.

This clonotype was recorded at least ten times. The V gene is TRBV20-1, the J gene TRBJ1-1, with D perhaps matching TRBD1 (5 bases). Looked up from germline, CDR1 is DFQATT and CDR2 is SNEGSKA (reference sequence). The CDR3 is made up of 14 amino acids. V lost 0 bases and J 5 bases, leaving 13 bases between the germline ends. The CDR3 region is CSARDQQAGTEAFF. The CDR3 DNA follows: TGCAGTGCTAGAGATCAACAGGCGGGGACTGAAGCTTTCTTT.

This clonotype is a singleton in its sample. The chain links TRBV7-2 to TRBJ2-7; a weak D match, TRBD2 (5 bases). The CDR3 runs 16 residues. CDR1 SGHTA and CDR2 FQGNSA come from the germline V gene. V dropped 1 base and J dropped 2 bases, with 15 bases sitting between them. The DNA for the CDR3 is TGTGCCAGCAGCTTAGTGGGCTCGGGAAGCCCCTACGAGCAGTACTTC. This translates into CASSLVGSGSPYEQYF.

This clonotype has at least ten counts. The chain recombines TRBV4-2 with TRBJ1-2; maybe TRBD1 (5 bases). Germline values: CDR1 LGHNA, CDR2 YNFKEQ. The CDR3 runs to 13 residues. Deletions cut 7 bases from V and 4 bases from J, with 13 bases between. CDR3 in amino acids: CASKEGPGYGYTF. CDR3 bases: TGTGCCAGCAAAGAGGGGCCAGGCTATGGCTACACCTTC.

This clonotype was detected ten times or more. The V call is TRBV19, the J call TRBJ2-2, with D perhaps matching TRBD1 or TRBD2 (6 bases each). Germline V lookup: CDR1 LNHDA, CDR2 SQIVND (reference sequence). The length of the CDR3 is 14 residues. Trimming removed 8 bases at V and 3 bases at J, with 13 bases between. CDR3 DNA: TGTGCCAGTGCTTGGGGGGCGGACACCGGGGAGCTGTTTTTT. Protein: CASAWGADTGELFF.

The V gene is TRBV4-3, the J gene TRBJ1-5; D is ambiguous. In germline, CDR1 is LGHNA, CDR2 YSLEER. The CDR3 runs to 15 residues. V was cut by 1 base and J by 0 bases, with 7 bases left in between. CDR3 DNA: TGCGCCAGCAGCCAAGGCACCCTTAGCAATCAGCCCCAGCATTTT. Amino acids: CASSQGTLSNQPQHF.

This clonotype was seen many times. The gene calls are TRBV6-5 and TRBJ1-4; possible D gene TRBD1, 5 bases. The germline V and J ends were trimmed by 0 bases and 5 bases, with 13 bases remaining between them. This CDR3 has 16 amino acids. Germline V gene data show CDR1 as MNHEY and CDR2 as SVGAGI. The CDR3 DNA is TGTGCCAGCAGTTACTCCAAACAGGAGAGGAATGAAAAACTGTTTTTT. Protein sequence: CASSYSKQERNEKLFF.

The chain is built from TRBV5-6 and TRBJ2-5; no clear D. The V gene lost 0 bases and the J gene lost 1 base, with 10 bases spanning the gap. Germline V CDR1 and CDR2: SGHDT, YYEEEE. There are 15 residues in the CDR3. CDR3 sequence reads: CASSLVASPQETQYF. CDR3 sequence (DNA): TGTGCCAGCAGCTTGGTCGCCAGTCCCCAAGAGACCCAGTACTTC.